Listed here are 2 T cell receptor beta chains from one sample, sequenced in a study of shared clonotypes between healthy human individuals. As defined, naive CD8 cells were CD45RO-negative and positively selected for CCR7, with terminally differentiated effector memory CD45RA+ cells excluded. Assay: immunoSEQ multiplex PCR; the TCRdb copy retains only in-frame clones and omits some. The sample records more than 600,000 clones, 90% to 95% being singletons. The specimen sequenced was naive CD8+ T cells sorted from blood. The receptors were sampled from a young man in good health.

Written as DNA, the CDR3 is TGTGCCAGCAGTTCTAGCGGGTACTCCTACGAGCAGTACTTC. Translation: CASSSSGYSYEQYF. The chain joins TRBV27 to TRBJ2-7, with TRBD2 identical over 8 bases. The germline CDR1 and CDR2 sequences are MNHEY and SMNVEV (reference sequence). This CDR3 region has 14 residues. J lost 0 bases, V lost 4 bases, and 2 bases had no gene match.

This CDR3 reads CATPRKGAEAFF. The CDR3 region has the DNA TGTGCCACCCCCCGGAAGGGGGCTGAAGCTTTCTTT. The chain joins TRBV2 to TRBJ1-1; D possibly corresponds to TRBD1 (6 bases). V was pared by 10 bases and J by 6 bases, with 15 bases between. Germline V gene data show CDR1 as SNHLY and CDR2 as FYNNEI. The CDR3 is made up of 12 amino acids. The variable domain in full, completed from reference TRBV2 and TRBJ1-1, reads EPEVTQTPSHQVTQMGQEVILRCVPISNHLYFYWYRQILGQKVEFLVSFYNNEISEKSEIFDDQFSVERPDGSNFTLKIRSTKLEDSAMYFCATPRKGAEAFFGQGTRLTVV.